This T cell receptor beta chain was obtained from a study of T cells after yellow fever vaccination. Study results and limitations: Relatively few clonotypes were ones that appeared in both CD4 and CD8 compartments.

TCRdb used MiXCR to reprocess the 5' RACE reads, holding one entry per CDR3 protein. The sample consists of about 160,000 distinct CDR3 sequences, approximately 6.8% of them appearing once. This clonotype showed up many times. No antigen is known for it. Trimming shortened V by 1 base and J by 8 bases, and 11 bases separated the two germline ends. This CDR3 has 13 residues. Germline CDR1 KGHSH, CDR2 LQKENI. The specimen was CD4+ T cells sorted from PBMCs, collected 5 days after the first yellow fever vaccination. The gene calls are TRBV18 and TRBJ1-2; D call uncertain. This sequence was found in a man between 18 and 29 years old who received the YFV17D yellow fever vaccine. The CDR3 sequence: CASSPQRDGGYTF. CDR3 sequence (DNA): TGTGCCAGCTCACCACAGAGGGATGGGGGCTACACCTTC.